The sequence of this T cell receptor (beta chain) was determined in a study of shared clonotypes between healthy human individuals. Study at large: Each donor contributed plates that comprised three CD4 naive, three CD4 memory, two CD8 naive and one CD8 memory.

Measured with immunoSEQ multiplex PCR; TCRdb has only the in-frame clones, and not every one. The table includes about 2.5 million clones, 80% to 95% detected once. The length of the CDR3 is 11 residues. Germline-derived CDR1 and CDR2 are DFQATT and SNEGSKA (reference sequence). V lost 6 bases, J lost 6 bases, and 4 bases stayed unmatched. This clonotype was sampled from a man aged 18 to 30 in good health. Some clones in this sample may be carry-over from other donors' samples. The material sequenced was naive CD4+ T cells from PBMCs. Documented subset: CD45RA+ positively selected. The chain links TRBV20-1 to TRBJ1-2; 7 bases line up with TRBD1. CDR3 amino acids: CSAEQGHGYTF. CDR3 nucleotides: TGCAGTGCAGAACAGGGGCATGGCTACACCTTC.